Listed here are 28 T cell receptor beta chains from one sample, sequenced in a study of cytomegalovirus exposure and HLA in healthy donors. PCR used 60 Vbeta primers and 13 Jbeta primers. Libraries were prepared by immunoSEQ multiplex PCR; TCRdb keeps only in-frame clonotypes and omits some of them. Altogether 150,000 to 200,000 clones are present, approximately 80% being singletons, with the ten largest covering more than 3%. The sequencing input was PBMCs. Every receptor here comes from a middle-aged man in good health and CMV-seropositive.

The chain carries TRBV7-9 and TRBJ1-3; 9 positions agree with TRBD1. This CDR3 comprises 16 residues. CDR1 SEHNR and CDR2 FQNEAQ come from the germline V gene (reference sequence). The V segment lost 2 bases and the J segment 0 bases; nucleotides outside the gene matches: 2. DNA for the CDR3: TGTGCCAGCAGCTTATTGGGACAGGGCTCTGGAAACACCATATATTTT. It codes for CASSLLGQGSGNTIYF.

This clone was counted a few times. The rearrangement uses TRBV25-1 and TRBJ2-7; the match to TRBD2 covers 10 bases. With V trimmed by 4 bases and J by 3 bases, 6 bases remained unmatched. This CDR3 region has 15 residues. Germline V gives CDR1 MGHDK, CDR2 SYGVNS. The CDR3 DNA is TGTGCCAGCAGTGCGATGACTAGCGGGTTCTACGAGCAGTACTTC. Translation gives CASSAMTSGFYEQYF.

The chain has TRBV4-3 and TRBJ2-7, with D unresolved. The germline gives CDR1 LGHNA, CDR2 YSLEER. There are 15 residues in the CDR3. With 4 bases removed from V and 3 bases from J, the gap between germline ends came to 16 bases. Here the CDR3 DNA reads TGCGCCAGCAGCCCCCAACCCGCTGCGAACTACGAGCAGTACTTC. Amino acids: CASSPQPAANYEQYF.

This rearrangement joins TRBV5-1 to TRBJ1-2; 7 bases map to TRBD1. CDR1 is SGHRS and CDR2 is YFSETQ in the germline V gene. This CDR3 comprises 14 residues. V shed 4 bases, J shed 6 bases, and the junction held 9 bases outside the gene matches. The CDR3 reads CASSPGQAHHGYTF. The CDR3 DNA sequence: TGCGCCAGCAGCCCCGGACAGGCACATCATGGCTACACCTTC. Full variable domain (rest looked up from reference TRBV5-1 and TRBJ1-2): KAGVTQTPRYLIKTRGQQVTLSCSPISGHRSVSWYQQTPGQGLQFLFEYFSETQRNKGNFPGRFSGRQFSNSRSEMNVSTLELGDSALYLCASSPGQAHHGYTFGSGTRLTVV.

There are a few counts of this clone. This chain connects TRBV5-1 to TRBJ2-7; a weak D match, TRBD1 (6 bases). The CDR3 spans 15 residues. V was shortened by 3 bases and J by 0 bases, with 13 bases between the two germline ends. The V gene's germline CDR1 is SGHRS and CDR2 YFSETQ. The CDR3 DNA reads TGCGCCAGCAGCTCCAGGGGTGGGGCCTCCTACGAGCAGTACTTC. As protein: CASSSRGGASYEQYF.

This chain uses TRBV5-6 with TRBJ2-1, with D unclear. This CDR3 has 13 amino acids. CDR1 SGHDT and CDR2 YYEEEE come from the germline V gene. V gave up 0 bases and J gave up 9 bases, with 10 bases separating them. CDR3: CASSLAARCEQFF. The CDR3 DNA sequence: TGTGCCAGCAGCTTGGCCGCTCGGTGTGAGCAGTTCTTC.

The sample holds one count of this clone. The DNA for the CDR3 is TGTGCCTCCCAGGGGGCCTACGAGCAGTACTTC. It encodes CASQGAYEQYF. This sequence joins TRBV7-9 and TRBJ2-7; 7 bases are shared with TRBD1. Germline V gene data show CDR1 as SEHNR and CDR2 as FQNEAQ (reference sequence). V was clipped by 11 bases and J by 2 bases; unmatched bases: 3. This CDR3 has 11 residues.

A single count supports this clone. The rearrangement joins TRBV7-2 to TRBJ1-3; maybe TRBD1 (6 bases). The V gene lost 2 bases and the J gene lost 4 bases, with 12 bases spanning the gap. The length of the CDR3 is 15 residues. The germline CDR1 and CDR2 sequences are SGHTA and FQGNSA. This chain's CDR3 is CASSLTTGLGNTIYF. The CDR3 DNA reads TGTGCCAGCAGCTTAACAACAGGGTTGGGAAACACCATATATTTT.

The gene calls are TRBV2 and TRBJ1-2, with 7 bases lining up with TRBD1. Germline CDR1 reads SNHLY; CDR2 reads FYNNEI. The CDR3 spans 15 residues. J was trimmed by 2 bases and V by 5 bases; bases with no gene match: 8. CDR3: CASSRDSGRNYGYTF. The CDR3 DNA reads as TGTGCCAGCAGTCGGGACAGCGGAAGGAACTATGGCTACACCTTC.

This rearrangement joins TRBV11-2 to TRBJ2-6, with D possibly TRBD1 on 5 matching bases. The V gene lost 0 bases and the J gene lost 2 bases, with 8 bases spanning the gap. The CDR3 sequence is 16 residues long. Germline assignment: CDR1 SGHAT and CDR2 FQNNGV. The CDR3 is CASSLEVTAGANVLTF. The CDR3 nucleotides are TGTGCCAGCAGCTTAGAGGTGACAGCTGGGGCCAACGTCCTGACTTTC.

This clone was picked up a small number of times. This chain uses TRBV9 with TRBJ1-2, with TRBD1 matching 10 bases. V lost 2 bases to trimming and J lost 3 bases; unmatched junction nucleotides: 4. Per germline, CDR1 SGDLS and CDR2 YYNGEE. CDR3 length equals 15 residues. The CDR3 region is CASSVGTGVHYGYTF. The CDR3 region has the DNA TGTGCCAGCAGCGTGGGGACAGGGGTACACTATGGCTACACCTTC.

This chain uses TRBV7-3 with TRBJ1-5; TRBD1 is a possible D gene (5 bases). This CDR3 is built from 13 residues. Germline V gives CDR1 SGHTA, CDR2 FQGTGA. V was clipped by 4 bases and J by 5 bases, with 9 bases between them. CDR3 DNA: TGTGCCAGCAGCTCCGCGGGGGATCAGCCCCAGCATTTT. Translation gives CASSSAGDQPQHF.

The chain couples TRBV6-1 to TRBJ2-4, with 8 bases that match TRBD1. This CDR3 has 13 residues. After removal of 6 bases from V and 5 bases from J, the junction contained 3 bases not matched to a gene. From germline, CDR1 is MNHNS and CDR2 SASEGT. CDR3 region: CASRLTGENIQYF. The CDR3 DNA sequence: TGTGCCAGCAGGTTGACAGGGGAAAACATTCAGTACTTC.

This clone has only one observation. This rearrangement joins TRBV14 to TRBJ2-7, with 11 nucleotides matching TRBD2. The CDR3 extends over 21 amino acids. J gave up 4 bases and V 2 bases, and 22 bases lay outside the gene matches. Germline V gene data show CDR1 as SGHDN and CDR2 as FVKESK. The CDR3 DNA is TGTGCCAGCAGCCAACTCGAGAGATTGGGGATAGCGGGAGGGCTATATTACGAGCAGTACTTC. It is translated as CASSQLERLGIAGGLYYEQYF.

This clone was observed a single time. This sequence joins TRBV6-6 and TRBJ2-7; 8 bases are shared with TRBD1. The CDR3 totals 14 residues. V shed 5 bases, J shed 5 bases, and the junction held 8 bases outside the gene matches. CDR1 is MNHNY and CDR2 is SVGAGI in the germline V gene (reference sequence). The CDR3 loop reads CASSPRDRINEQYF. As DNA, the CDR3 is TGTGCCAGCAGTCCCCGGGACAGGATCAACGAGCAGTACTTC.

This clone was recorded once. J is TRBJ2-7 and V is TRBV6-4; 7 bases map to TRBD2. Germline V gene sequence: CDR1 MRHNA, CDR2 SNTAGT. The CDR3 totals 17 residues. Losses at the gene ends were 6 bases for V and 5 bases for J; bases not matched to a gene: 19. The CDR3 here is CASRRRKTSNRRNEQYF. The CDR3 nucleotides are TGTGCCAGCAGACGACGTAAGACTAGCAACCGACGAAACGAGCAGTACTTC.

Note on this clone: A junction boundary mismatches the germline segment, possibly from a read error. The chain has TRBV2 and TRBJ2-7; TRBD2 matches at 9 bases. The CDR3 is 14 residues long. In germline, CDR1 is SNHLY, CDR2 FYNNEI. This chain's CDR3 is CVSRVSGGAHEQYF. For the CDR3, the DNA is TGTGTCAGCAGGGTTAGCGGGGGAGCCCACGAGCAGTACTTC. Complete variable domain (other parts from reference TRBV2 and TRBJ2-7): EPEVTQTPSHQVTQMGQEVILRCVPISNHLYFYWYRQILGQKVEFLVSFYNNEISEKSEIFDDQFSVERPDGSNFTLKIRSTKLEDSAMYFCVSRVSGGAHEQYFGPGTRLTVT.

V gene TRBV5-1 combines with J gene TRBJ1-4, with D possibly being TRBD1 (5 bases). Germline V lookup: CDR1 SGHRS, CDR2 YFSETQ. Trimming cost V 4 bases and J 0 bases, with 10 bases left between them. The CDR3 is 15 residues long. This CDR3 reads CASSPAGPTNEKLFF. The CDR3 DNA is TGCGCCAGCAGCCCAGCAGGGCCAACTAATGAAAAACTGTTTTTT.

This clone showed up just a few times. This rearrangement joins TRBV2 to TRBJ2-7; TRBD1 matches at 8 bases. With V trimmed by 7 bases and J by 1 base, 6 bases remained unmatched. This CDR3 is built from 14 residues. From germline, CDR1 is SNHLY and CDR2 FYNNEI. As DNA, the CDR3 is TGTGCCAGCACACCGGGACAGGCTTCCTACGAGCAGTACTTC. Encoded protein: CASTPGQASYEQYF.

This chain uses TRBV15 with TRBJ2-1, with unresolved D. CDR3 size: 15 residues. The germline gives CDR1 LNHNV, CDR2 YYDKDF (reference sequence). Trimming removed 0 bases at V and 6 bases at J, with 12 bases between. CDR3 region: CATSRDSSTFNEQFF. CDR3 nucleotide sequence: TGTGCCACCAGCAGAGATTCGTCTACCTTCAATGAGCAGTTCTTC. Full variable domain (outside the CDR3, taken from reference TRBV15 and TRBJ2-1): DAMVIQNPRYQVTQFGKPVTLSCSQTLNHNVMYWYQQKSSQAPKLLFHYYDKDFNNEADTPDNFQSRRPNTSFCFLDIRSPGLGDTAMYLCATSRDSSTFNEQFFGPGTRLTVL.

V usage is TRBV30 and J usage is TRBJ2-3; 8 positions agree with TRBD2. The CDR3 runs 16 residues. CDR1 and CDR2 (germline): GTSNPN, SVGIG (reference sequence). Trimming removed 0 bases from V and 5 bases from J; junction bases left unmatched: 10. The CDR3 is CAWSVPASGWKDTQYF. CDR3 nucleotide sequence: TGTGCCTGGAGTGTGCCGGCTAGCGGGTGGAAAGATACGCAGTATTTT.

This sequence joins TRBV6-5 and TRBJ1-3; a possible D gene is TRBD1 (5 bases). V lost 5 bases and J lost 4, with 9 bases in between. Germline V lookup: CDR1 MNHEY, CDR2 SVGAGI. The CDR3 is 13 amino acids. The CDR3 coding sequence is TGTGCCAGCAGTCCAGACAGAGGAAACACCATATATTTT. This codes for CASSPDRGNTIYF.

The chain carries TRBV7-9 and TRBJ1-4; 8 positions match TRBD1. V shed 5 bases, J shed 7 bases, and the junction held 6 bases outside the gene matches. The V gene's germline CDR1 is SEHNR and CDR2 FQNEAQ (reference sequence). This CDR3 comprises 14 residues. The CDR3 reads CASSPGTGTEKLFF. CDR3 bases: TGTGCCAGCAGCCCCGGGACAGGAACTGAAAAACTGTTTTTT.

The CDR3 nucleotides are TGTGCCAGCAGCAGACAGGTTGGGGGCGAGCAGTACTTC. Protein: CASSRQVGGEQYF. V and J are TRBV7-2 and TRBJ2-7; TRBD1 is a possible D gene (6 bases). The CDR3 contains 13 residues. V was pared by 5 bases and J by 6 bases, with 14 bases between. Germline CDR1 is SGHTA and CDR2 is FQGNSA.

The chain links TRBV30 to TRBJ1-4, with a weak D call TRBD1 (5 bases). Trimming removed 2 bases from V and 7 bases from J, with 14 bases in between. The CDR3 loop spans 14 amino acids. Germline assignment: CDR1 GTSNPN and CDR2 SVGIG (reference sequence). In DNA form, the CDR3 reads TGTGCCTGGAGTCAGAACATGGGGGGTGAAAAACTGTTTTTT. As protein: CAWSQNMGGEKLFF.

CDR3 amino acids: CASSLAGPGNTIYF. The CDR3 bases are TGTGCCAGCAGTCTAGCCGGGCCTGGAAACACCATATATTTT. The J gene is TRBJ1-3, the V gene TRBV27; no firm D call. V lost 5 bases and J 2 bases, leaving 10 bases between the germline ends. Germline V CDR1 and CDR2: MNHEY, SMNVEV (reference sequence). The CDR3 totals 14 residues.

This clone was counted a single time. V gene TRBV27 combines with J gene TRBJ2-1; D perhaps matches TRBD2 (5 bases). V lost 5 bases, J lost 9 bases, and 17 bases lay in between. CDR3 length: 14 residues. Germline V CDR1 and CDR2: MNHEY, SMNVEV (reference sequence). The CDR3 nucleotides read TGTGCCAGCAGTCTAACTAGGCGGCCCAGTGAGCAGTTCTTC. Protein product: CASSLTRRPSEQFF.

This clone was seen a handful of times. The chain combines TRBV6-1 with TRBJ1-5; 9 bases line up with TRBD1. Germline-derived CDR1 and CDR2 are MNHNS and SASEGT. V dropped 3 bases and J dropped 7; count of bases not matched to a gene: 7. This CDR3 has 15 residues. The CDR3 nucleotides are TGTGCCAGCAGTGAGGTGGACAGGGGCGGCCAGCCCCAGCATTTT. Protein: CASSEVDRGGQPQHF.